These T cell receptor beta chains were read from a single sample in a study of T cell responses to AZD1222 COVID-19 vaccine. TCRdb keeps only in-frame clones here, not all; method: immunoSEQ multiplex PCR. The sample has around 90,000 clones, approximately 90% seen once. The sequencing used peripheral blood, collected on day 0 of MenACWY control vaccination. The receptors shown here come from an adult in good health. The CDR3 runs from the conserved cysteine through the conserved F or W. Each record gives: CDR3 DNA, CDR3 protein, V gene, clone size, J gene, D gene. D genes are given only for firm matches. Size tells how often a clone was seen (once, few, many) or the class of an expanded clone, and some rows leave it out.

TGTGCCAGCAGCTTAGATGGGACAGGGGACAGCGAGCAGTTCTTC	CASSLDGTGDSEQFF	TRBV11-1	.	TRBJ2-1	TRBD1
TGTGCCAGCAGCCCCCGAGGACTAGCGGGAAACCCTCCCTACAATGAGCAGTTCTTC	CASSPRGLAGNPPYNEQFF	TRBV7-2	.	TRBJ2-1	TRBD2
TGTGCCAGCAGCCAAACAACGAACACTGAAGCTTTCTTT	CASSQTTNTEAFF	TRBV6-2/TRBV6-3	once	TRBJ1-1	.
TGTGCCAGCAATAGGGGAGCGAACACTGAAGCTTTCTTT	CASNRGANTEAFF	TRBV6-5	.	TRBJ1-1	.
TGTGCCAGCTCGCCGCGGGACACAACTGGAAACACCATATATTTT	CASSPRDTTGNTIYF	TRBV18	once	TRBJ1-3	.
TGTGCCAGTAGGACAGCTGCAGCTAATGAAAAACTGTTTTTT	CASRTAAANEKLFF	TRBV19	.	TRBJ1-4	.
TGCGCCAGCAGCCCTGGTACTATGGGGGTACAGAGCAACACTGAAGCTTTCTTT	CASSPGTMGVQSNTEAFF	TRBV4-3	.	TRBJ1-1	.
TGTGCCAGCAGTTTAGGGAACCTCGCGACCCAGTACTTC	CASSLGNLATQYF	TRBV12-3/TRBV12-4	.	TRBJ2-5	.
TGTGCCAGCAGCTCCAATGGTCAGCCCCAGCATTTT	CASSSNGQPQHF	TRBV7-2	.	TRBJ1-5	.
TGTGCCAGCAGTTACTCACAGGGGGCCGCGAGTCTTGAAGCTTTCTTT	CASSYSQGAASLEAFF	TRBV6-5	once	TRBJ1-1	TRBD1
TGTGCCAGCAGTTTCCGGACGCGCGAAAAACTGTTTTTT	CASSFRTREKLFF	TRBV28	.	TRBJ1-4	.
TGTGCCACCAGTGACGCATCAGATACGCAGTATTTT	CATSDASDTQYF	TRBV24-1	.	TRBJ2-3	.
TGCGCCAGCAAAGGCCCGGAGTCCGCCGCCGGGGAGCTGTTTTTT	CASKGPESAAGELFF	TRBV5-1	once	TRBJ2-2	.
TGTGCCAGCAGCACAAGGCTAGCGGGGCTCTACGAGCAGTACTTC	CASSTRLAGLYEQYF	TRBV28	.	TRBJ2-7	TRBD2
TGTGCCAGCACCTTGGGCAGCCGCTACGAGCAGTACTTC	CASTLGSRYEQYF	TRBV6-5	.	TRBJ2-7	.
TGTGCCATCAGTGAGGAGGCAGATACGCAGTATTTT	CAISEEADTQYF	TRBV10-3	once	TRBJ2-3	.
TGTGCCATCAGCCAAGGGACGCCGCAGGGAAACTATGGCTACACCTTC	CAISQGTPQGNYGYTF	TRBV10-3	.	TRBJ1-2	.
TGCAGCGTTGAAGGCGGCAGACTGGACACTGAAGCTTTCTTT	CSVEGGRLDTEAFF	TRBV29-1	.	TRBJ1-1	.
TGTGCCATCAGTGACGTCCAGGGGGGCGCGGACGAAAAACTGTTTTTT	CAISDVQGGADEKLFF	TRBV10-3	.	TRBJ1-4	TRBD1
TGTGCCAGCAGCTTGGGACAGGGAGTCCGTCTAAACTATGGCTACACCTTC	CASSLGQGVRLNYGYTF	TRBV11-2	.	TRBJ1-2	TRBD1
TGTGCCAGCACCTGGGGACAGGGGGCTCCCGGGGAGCTGTTTTTT	CASTWGQGAPGELFF	TRBV7-9	.	TRBJ2-2	TRBD1
TGTGCCAGCAGCCACGAACAGGTCTATGGCTACACCTTC	CASSHEQVYGYTF	TRBV11-2	.	TRBJ1-2	.
TGTGCCAGCAGCGTAGTATCGGGGATTGGGGATGAGCAGTTCTTC	CASSVVSGIGDEQFF	TRBV9	.	TRBJ2-1	.
TGTGCCAGCAGCCTCCGGGACATCACTGAAGCTTTCTTT	CASSLRDITEAFF	TRBV12-3/TRBV12-4	.	TRBJ1-1	.
TGTGCCAGCAGCCAAGATGCGGGGTTAAAAGAGACCCAGTACTTC	CASSQDAGLKETQYF	TRBV4-2	.	TRBJ2-5	.
TGCGCCAGCAGCAGGGACAGGGGGTCAGATACGCAGTATTTT	CASSRDRGSDTQYF	TRBV5-1	.	TRBJ2-3	TRBD1
TGTGCCAGCAGTTTTGACAGGGGGGGAGGTCGGGATACGCAGTATTTT	CASSFDRGGGRDTQYF	TRBV28	.	TRBJ2-3	TRBD1
TGTGCCAGCTCACCACCGCTACAGGGTGGGTCCGGGGAGCTGTTTTTT	CASSPPLQGGSGELFF	TRBV18	.	TRBJ2-2	.
TGTGCCAGCAGCTTAGCAGGGGGCGGCACTGAAGCTTTCTTT	CASSLAGGGTEAFF	TRBV7-9	once	TRBJ1-1	TRBD1
TGCGCCAGCAGCTCCCGTGGGGGGGCAGCGAACACCGGGGAGCTGTTTTTT	CASSSRGGAANTGELFF	TRBV5-1	.	TRBJ2-2	.
TGTGCCAGCCGACTTCGGACAGGGGTAGGAGAGACCCAGTACTTC	CASRLRTGVGETQYF	TRBV2	.	TRBJ2-5	TRBD1
TGTGCCAGCAGCGTAGAGGCACAGAACACTGAAGCTTTCTTT	CASSVEAQNTEAFF	TRBV9	.	TRBJ1-1	.
TGTGCCAGCAGCTTAGGCACCCTCACAGATACGCAGTATTTT	CASSLGTLTDTQYF	TRBV11-2	few	TRBJ2-3	.
TGTGCCAGCAGCTTGCCTGAGGGACAGGGTTCTGAGGCCCTCCACTTT	CASSLPEGQGSEALHF	TRBV7-2	once	TRBJ1-6	TRBD1
TGTGCCAGCTCCACCGAGGGGACGGGTGGTCGGCCCCAGCATTTT	CASSTEGTGGRPQHF	TRBV18	.	TRBJ1-5	.
TGTGCCTGGCTCCCCCAGGGTTTAGGGGGCTACACCTTC	CAWLPQGLGGYTF	TRBV30	.	TRBJ1-2	.
TGTGCCAGCAGTTTCGTTCCAGCGGTATACAATGAGCAGTTCTTC	CASSFVPAVYNEQFF	TRBV28	.	TRBJ2-1	.
TGTGCCAGCAGTCCAGGGCCAGGTGGGGAACGCGGCTACACCTTC	CASSPGPGGERGYTF	TRBV6-5	.	TRBJ1-2	.
TGTGCCAGCAGCCATACAGGAACCTACGAGCAGTACTTC	CASSHTGTYEQYF	TRBV3-1/TRBV3-2	.	TRBJ2-7	.
TGTGCCAGTAGCCTCGGCGGGGGCTACACCTACGAGCAGTACTTC	CASSLGGGYTYEQYF	TRBV19	.	TRBJ2-7	.